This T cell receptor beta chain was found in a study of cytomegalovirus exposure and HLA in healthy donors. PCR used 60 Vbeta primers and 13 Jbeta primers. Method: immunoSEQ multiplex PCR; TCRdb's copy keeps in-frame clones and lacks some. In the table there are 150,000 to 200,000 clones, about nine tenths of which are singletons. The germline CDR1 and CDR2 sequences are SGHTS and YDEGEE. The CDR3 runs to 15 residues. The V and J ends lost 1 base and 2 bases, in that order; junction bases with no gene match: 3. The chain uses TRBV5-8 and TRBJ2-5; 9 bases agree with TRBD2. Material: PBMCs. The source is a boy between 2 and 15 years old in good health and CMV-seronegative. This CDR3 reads CASSLSAGGQETQYF. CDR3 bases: TGTGCCAGCAGCTTGTCAGCGGGGGGACAAGAGACCCAGTACTTC.